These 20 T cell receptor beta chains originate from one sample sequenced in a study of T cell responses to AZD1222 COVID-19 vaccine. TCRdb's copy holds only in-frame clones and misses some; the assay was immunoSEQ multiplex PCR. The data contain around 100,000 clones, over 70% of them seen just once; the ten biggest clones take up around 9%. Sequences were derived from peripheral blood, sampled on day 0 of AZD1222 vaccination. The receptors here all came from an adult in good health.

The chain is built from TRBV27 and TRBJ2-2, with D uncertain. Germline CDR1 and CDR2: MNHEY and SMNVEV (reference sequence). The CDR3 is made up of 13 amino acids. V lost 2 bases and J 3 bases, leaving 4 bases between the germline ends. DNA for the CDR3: TGTGCCAGCAGTTTACTTTACACCGGGGAGCTGTTTTTT. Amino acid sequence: CASSLLYTGELFF.

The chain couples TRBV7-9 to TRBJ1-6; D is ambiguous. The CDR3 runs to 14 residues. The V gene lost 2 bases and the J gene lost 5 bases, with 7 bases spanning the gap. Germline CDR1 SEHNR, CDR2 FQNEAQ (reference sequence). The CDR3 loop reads CASSLNADNSPLHF. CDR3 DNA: TGTGCCAGCAGCTTAAACGCCGATAATTCACCCCTCCACTTT.

The CDR3 loop is CASSPGGAGGQYF. CDR3 in DNA: TGTGCCAGCAGCCCTGGGGGTGCCGGCGGGCAGTACTTC. The gene calls are TRBV11-2 and TRBJ2-7; either TRBD1 or TRBD2 may fit D (5 bases each). Trimming cost V 5 bases and J 9 bases, with 17 bases left between them. The length of the CDR3 is 13 residues. Germline V gives CDR1 SGHAT, CDR2 FQNNGV.

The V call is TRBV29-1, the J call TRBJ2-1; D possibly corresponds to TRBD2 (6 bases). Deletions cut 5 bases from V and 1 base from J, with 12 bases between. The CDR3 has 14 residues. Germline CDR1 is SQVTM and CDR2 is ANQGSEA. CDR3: CSVNRGMSYNEQFF. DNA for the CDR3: TGCAGCGTTAACCGGGGGATGTCCTACAATGAGCAGTTCTTC.

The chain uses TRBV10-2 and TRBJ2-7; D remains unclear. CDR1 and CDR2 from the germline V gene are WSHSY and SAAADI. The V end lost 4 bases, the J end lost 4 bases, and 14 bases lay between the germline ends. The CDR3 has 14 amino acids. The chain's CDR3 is CASSADTIKYEQYF. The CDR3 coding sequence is TGCGCCAGCAGTGCCGATACTATAAAGTACGAGCAGTACTTC.

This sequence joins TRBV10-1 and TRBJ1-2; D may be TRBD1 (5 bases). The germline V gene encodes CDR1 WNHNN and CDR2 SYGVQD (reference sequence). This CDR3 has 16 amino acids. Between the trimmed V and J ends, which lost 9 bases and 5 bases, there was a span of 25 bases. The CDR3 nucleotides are TGCGCCAGTTATCGCAGGGTTCGGCTGGAGGCTTATGGCTACACCTTC. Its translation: CASYRRVRLEAYGYTF.

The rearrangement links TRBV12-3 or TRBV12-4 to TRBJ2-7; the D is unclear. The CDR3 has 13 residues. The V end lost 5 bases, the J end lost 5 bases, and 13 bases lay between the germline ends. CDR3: CASSMLQMHEQYF. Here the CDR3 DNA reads TGTGCCAGCAGTATGCTACAGATGCACGAGCAGTACTTC.

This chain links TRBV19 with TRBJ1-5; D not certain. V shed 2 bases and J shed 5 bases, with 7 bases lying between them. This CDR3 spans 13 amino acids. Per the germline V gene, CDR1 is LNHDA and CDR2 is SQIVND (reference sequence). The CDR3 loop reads CASSIFSDQPQHF. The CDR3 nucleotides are TGTGCCAGTAGTATATTCAGTGATCAGCCCCAGCATTTT.

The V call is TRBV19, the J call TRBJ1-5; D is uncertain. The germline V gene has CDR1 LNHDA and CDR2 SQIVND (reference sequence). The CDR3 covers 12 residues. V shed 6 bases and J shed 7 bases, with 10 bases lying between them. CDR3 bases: TGTGCCAGTAGCTTCAGACGGCAGCCCCAGCATTTT. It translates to CASSFRRQPQHF.

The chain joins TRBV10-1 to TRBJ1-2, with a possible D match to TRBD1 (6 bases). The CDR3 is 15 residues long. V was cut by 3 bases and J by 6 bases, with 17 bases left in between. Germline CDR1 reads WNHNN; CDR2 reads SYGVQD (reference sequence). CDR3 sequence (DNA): TGCGCCAGCAGTGACCGTCAAGGGGGGGAGAATGGCTACACCTTC. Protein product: CASSDRQGGENGYTF.

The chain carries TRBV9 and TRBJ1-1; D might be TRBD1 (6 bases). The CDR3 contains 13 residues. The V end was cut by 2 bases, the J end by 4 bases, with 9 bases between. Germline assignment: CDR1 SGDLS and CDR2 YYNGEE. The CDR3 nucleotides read TGTGCCAGCAGCGTTACAGGGCTCACTGAAGCTTTCTTT. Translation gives CASSVTGLTEAFF.

The CDR3 region is CASSHGQPQHF. CDR3 coding DNA: TGTGCCAGTAGTCACGGTCAGCCCCAGCATTTT. The J gene is TRBJ1-5, the V gene TRBV19, with D hard to call. CDR1 is LNHDA, CDR2 SQIVND, per germline (reference sequence). Trimming took off 5 bases at V and 6 bases at J, with 5 bases between the two ends. The CDR3 spans 11 residues.

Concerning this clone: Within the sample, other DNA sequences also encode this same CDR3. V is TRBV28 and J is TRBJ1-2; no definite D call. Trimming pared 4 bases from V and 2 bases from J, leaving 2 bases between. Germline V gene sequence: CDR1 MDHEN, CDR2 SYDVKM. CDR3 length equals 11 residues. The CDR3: CASSSNYGYTF. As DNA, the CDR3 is TGTGCCAGCAGTTCCAACTATGGCTACACCTTC.

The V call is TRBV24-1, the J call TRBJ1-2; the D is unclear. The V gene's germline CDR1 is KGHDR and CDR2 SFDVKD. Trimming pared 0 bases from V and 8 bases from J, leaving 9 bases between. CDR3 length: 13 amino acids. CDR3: CATSDLRTGGYTF. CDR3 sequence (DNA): TGTGCCACCAGTGATTTGCGGACCGGGGGCTACACCTTC.

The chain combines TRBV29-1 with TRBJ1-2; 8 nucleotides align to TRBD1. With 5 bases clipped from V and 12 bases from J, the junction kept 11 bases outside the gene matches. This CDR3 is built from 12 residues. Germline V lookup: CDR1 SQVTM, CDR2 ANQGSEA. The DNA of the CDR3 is TGCAGCGTTCCCTCCTACAGGGGGAGGCACACCTTC. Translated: CSVPSYRGRHTF.

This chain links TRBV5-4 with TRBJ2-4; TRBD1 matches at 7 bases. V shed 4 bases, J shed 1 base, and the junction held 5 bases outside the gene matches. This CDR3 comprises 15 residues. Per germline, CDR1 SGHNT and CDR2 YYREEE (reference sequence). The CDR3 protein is CASSSRQGAKNIQYF. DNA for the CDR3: TGTGCCAGCAGCAGCAGACAGGGTGCCAAAAACATTCAGTACTTC.

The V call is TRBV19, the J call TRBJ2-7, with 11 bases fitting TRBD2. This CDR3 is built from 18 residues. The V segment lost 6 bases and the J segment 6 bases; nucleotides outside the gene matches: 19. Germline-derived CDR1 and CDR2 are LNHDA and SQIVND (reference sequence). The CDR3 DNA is TGTGCCAGTAGCCAGTCTAGCGGGGGGCCATCACGGCCGTCCGAGCAGTACTTC. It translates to CASSQSSGGPSRPSEQYF.

This chain's CDR3 is CASSEAGRGTEAFF. CDR3 coding DNA: TGTGCCAGCAGTGAGGCCGGGAGGGGGACTGAAGCTTTCTTT. The J gene is TRBJ1-1, the V gene TRBV2; D possibly corresponds to TRBD1 (6 bases). CDR3 length equals 14 residues. The V end was cut by 3 bases, the J end by 5 bases, with 13 bases between. The germline V gene encodes CDR1 SNHLY and CDR2 FYNNEI.

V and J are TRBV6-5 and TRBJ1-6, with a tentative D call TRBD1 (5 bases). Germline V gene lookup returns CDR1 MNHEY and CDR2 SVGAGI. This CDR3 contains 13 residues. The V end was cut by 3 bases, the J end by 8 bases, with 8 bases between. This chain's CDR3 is CASSYEGHSPLHF. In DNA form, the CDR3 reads TGTGCCAGCAGTTATGAGGGGCATTCACCCCTCCACTTT.

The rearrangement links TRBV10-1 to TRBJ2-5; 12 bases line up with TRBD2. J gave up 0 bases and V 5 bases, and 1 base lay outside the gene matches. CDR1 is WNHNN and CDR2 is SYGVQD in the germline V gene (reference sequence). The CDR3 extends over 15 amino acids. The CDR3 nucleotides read TGCGCCAGCAGTCGGACTAGCGGGGACCAAGAGACCCAGTACTTC. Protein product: CASSRTSGDQETQYF.